A selection of T cell receptor beta chains follows, all from one sample in a study of T cells in Graves' hyperthyroidism and ophthalmopathy. Via MiXCR, TCRdb re-called the multiplex PCR reads, giving one row per CDR3 protein. Of about 360,000 distinct CDR3 sequences listed, roughly 14% are singletons. The sequenced material came from blood. Receptors were obtained from a man aged 25 to 40 with Graves' hyperthyroidism that later progressed to Graves' ophthalmopathy. Both conserved end residues are part of each CDR3. A D gene is named only where the DNA matches it firmly. Part of the rows lack a size; the others show once, few, many or a class for expanded clones.

many,-,TRBV10-3,TRBJ1-6,TGTGCCATCAGTGACGTCAGATCTAATTCACCCCTCCACTTT,CAISDVRSNSPLHF
few,-,TRBV12-5,TRBJ2-7,TGTGCTAGTGGTTTGCCCGGGGCGGTCTACGAGCAGTACTTC,CASGLPGAVYEQYF
many,TRBD1,TRBV11-3,TRBJ1-1,TGTGCCAGCAGCTTAGCTGTCAGGGGGTACACTGAAGCTTTCTTT,CASSLAVRGYTEAFF
many,-,TRBV2,TRBJ1-2,TGTGCCAGCACGGGGGGAAACTATGGCTACACCTTC,CASTGGNYGYTF
many,-,TRBV11-2,TRBJ2-7,TGTGCCAGCAGCTTTAGCGTTTCCTACGAGCAGTACTTC,CASSFSVSYEQYF
few,-,TRBV20-1,TRBJ1-3,TGCAGTGCTAGAGATCGGAGGGGAAACACCATATATTTT,CSARDRRGNTIYF
-,TRBD1,TRBV5-1,TRBJ1-1,TGCGCCAGCAGCTTGGTTAAGGGTGGGTGGGGACAGATATCGAACACTGAAGCTTTCTTT,CASSLVKGGWGQISNTEAFF
-,-,TRBV5-1,TRBJ2-4,TGCGCCAGCAGCTTAAATGGGGCGCAAATGCACATTCAGTACTTC,CASSLNGAQMHIQYF
-,-,TRBV5-1,TRBJ1-3,TGCGCCAGCAGTGAGTCCGATGGTACTGGAAACACCATATATTTT,CASSESDGTGNTIYF
few,-,TRBV20-1,TRBJ1-5,TGCAGTGTAACAGGAGCGGGCAATCAGCCCCAGCATTTT,CSVTGAGNQPQHF
few,-,TRBV24-1,TRBJ1-5,TGTGCCACCAGTGATTCCGGAGGTAATAATCAGCCCCAGCATTTT,CATSDSGGNNQPQHF
few,-,TRBV4-1,TRBJ1-5,TGCGCCAGCAGCCAAGATCGCCGTGGCAATCAGCCCCAGCATTTT,CASSQDRRGNQPQHF
-,-,TRBV9,TRBJ2-3,TGTGCCAGCAGCAAACAGGGTCTGTCAGATACGCAGTATTTT,CASSKQGLSDTQYF
many,TRBD1,TRBV27,TRBJ1-1,TGTGCCAGCAGTTCGCAGGGGGCAAGCACTGAAGCTTTCTTT,CASSSQGASTEAFF
few,-,TRBV29-1,TRBJ2-3,TGCAGCGTTGCGGGGTACGATACGCAGTATTTT,CSVAGYDTQYF
few,-,TRBV30,TRBJ1-4,TGTGCCTGGAGTGCGGTCAGTAATGAAAAACTGTTTTTT,CAWSAVSNEKLFF
-,TRBD2,TRBV12-3/TRBV12-4,TRBJ2-1,TGTGCCAGCAGTTCCACCCTAGCGGGGGGGGGCAATGAGCAGTTCTTC,CASSSTLAGGGNEQFF
many,-,TRBV7-2,TRBJ2-7,TGTGCCAGCAGCTATGGGTCAGGGAGGACCTACGAGCAGTACTTC,CASSYGSGRTYEQYF
many,-,TRBV20-1,TRBJ2-3,TGCAGTGCTAGACCTACTAGTACAGATACGCAGTATTTT,CSARPTSTDTQYF
many,-,TRBV11-3,TRBJ2-1,TGTGCCAGCAGCTTAGTCCCAGTACCTTACAATGAGCAGTTCTTC,CASSLVPVPYNEQFF
few,TRBD2,TRBV29-1,TRBJ2-5,TGCAGCGTTGAAAGATTTAGCGGGGGCTACCAAGAGACCCAGTACTTC,CSVERFSGGYQETQYF
few,-,TRBV5-5,TRBJ1-1,TGTGCCAGCAGCTTGTTTCCCGGTGAGACACCGAAAAACACTGAAGCTTTCTTT,CASSLFPGETPKNTEAFF
-,TRBD2,TRBV4-1,TRBJ2-5,TGCGCCAGCGGGGGGGTAGGAGAGACCCAGTACTTC,CASGGVGETQYF
-,TRBD1,TRBV14,TRBJ1-2,TGTGCCAGCAGTCGTACAGGGGGCCCCTATGGCTACACCTTC,CASSRTGGPYGYTF
few,TRBD1,TRBV27,TRBJ2-7,TGTGCCAGCAGTACCCCGGTGGACAGGGGAACGGCCGAGCAGTACTTC,CASSTPVDRGTAEQYF
-,TRBD1,TRBV4-1,TRBJ1-2,TGCGCCAGCAGCCTAGCACAGGGGAGCTATGGCTACACCTTC,CASSLAQGSYGYTF
-,-,TRBV7-8,TRBJ1-6,TGTGCCAGCAGCTGGGGGACGGTCTATTCACCCCTCCACTTT,CASSWGTVYSPLHF
many,TRBD1,TRBV6-1,TRBJ1-5,TGTGCCAGCAGCGGGGAGGGACAGGGGCGTCAGCCCCAGCATTTT,CASSGEGQGRQPQHF
-,-,TRBV30,TRBJ1-1,TGTGCCTGGAGTCGGGTAGACGTGAACACTGAAGCTTTCTTT,CAWSRVDVNTEAFF
few,-,TRBV13,TRBJ2-2,TGTGCCAGCAGCTTAGCTCCACGCTCCGGGGAGCTGTTTTTT,CASSLAPRSGELFF
many,-,TRBV5-5,TRBJ2-1,TGTGCCAGCAGCTTGGCCCCATGGGGGGGGGCCAATGAGCAGTTCTTC,CASSLAPWGGANEQFF